This T cell receptor beta chain was observed in a study of T cell responses to AZD1222 COVID-19 vaccine. Worth noting for this clone: The antigen remains undetermined.

This CDR3 is built from 17 residues. Trimming cost V 3 bases and J 1 base, with 16 bases left between them. CDR1 and CDR2 (germline): LGHNA, YSLEER. Study-wide results and limits: Mapped onto spike, vaccine-associated CD4 TCRs spanned it and were dominant at 160-218 and 743-854. Repertoires were sampled only after the peak T cell response.

Profiled with immunoSEQ multiplex PCR; TCRdb holds only in-frame clones, not every one. Of about 110,000 clones in the sample, about 90% are singletons; the top ten hold 6.6%. The sequencing used peripheral blood, collected on day 0 of AZD1222 vaccination. This clonotype originated in an adult in good health. The rearrangement uses TRBV4-3 and TRBJ2-1, with D maybe TRBD2 (6 bases). The CDR3 nucleotides are TGCGCCAGCAGCCAGGCGGCGGGGCGTTTGTCCTACAATGAGCAGTTCTTC. It is translated as CASSQAAGRLSYNEQFF.